Presented here are 10 T cell receptor beta chains from one specimen sequenced in a study of PD-L1 blockade in urothelial cancer. Time point described: pretreatment peripheral blood. Produced via immunoSEQ multiplex PCR; TCRdb's table is partial and in-frame only. The sample has about 130,000 clones; 70% to 85% are singletons. The sample here was PBMCs, taken around atezolizumab (anti-PD-L1) treatment. The receptors originated from a man aged 45-65 years with urothelial cancer.

V usage is TRBV7-3 and J usage is TRBJ2-7; TRBD2 matches 7 bases. The V segment lost 5 bases and the J segment 4 bases; nucleotides outside the gene matches: 11. This CDR3 spans 15 amino acids. From germline, CDR1 is SGHTA and CDR2 FQGTGA. CDR3 in DNA: TGTGCCAGCAGCCCCGGGGGGTCGCAGTCTTACGAGCAGTACTTC. This sequence encodes CASSPGGSQSYEQYF.

The chain employs TRBV19 and TRBJ1-2, with TRBD1 matching 7 bases. This CDR3 has 16 amino acids. Per the germline V gene, CDR1 is LNHDA and CDR2 is SQIVND (reference sequence). Losses at the gene ends were 3 bases for V and 5 bases for J; bases not matched to a gene: 12. The CDR3 DNA follows: TGTGCCAGTAGTATGGCCTCAGGGACAGCCTTGTATGGCTACACCTTC. Encoded protein: CASSMASGTALYGYTF.

CDR3 DNA sequence: TGTGCCAGTAGTATGCCAGCGGGGGTAGGGAATGAGCAGTTCTTC. As protein: CASSMPAGVGNEQFF. The chain joins TRBV19 to TRBJ2-1; the match to TRBD2 covers 8 bases. The CDR3 extends over 15 amino acids. Germline V gene sequence: CDR1 LNHDA, CDR2 SQIVND (reference sequence). V lost 3 bases, J lost 7 bases, and 8 bases stayed unmatched.

Comment on this clone: At one end the junction does not follow the germline gene, possibly because of a read error. The CDR3 reads CASRLTGDTYNEQFF. The CDR3 nucleotides are TGTGCCAGTCGACTCACAGGGGACACTTACAATGAACAGTTCTTC. This chain uses TRBV19 with TRBJ2-1; the match to TRBD1 covers 7 bases. The CDR3 runs to 15 residues. Germline V gene sequence: CDR1 LNHDA, CDR2 SQIVND (reference sequence).

The chain uses TRBV10-3 and TRBJ2-1; 11 positions agree with TRBD2. CDR3 length: 15 amino acids. In germline, CDR1 is ENHRY, CDR2 SYGVKD. J lost 5 bases, V lost 2 bases, and 2 bases had no gene match. This CDR3 reads CAISEVTSGNNEQFF. CDR3 DNA sequence: TGTGCCATCAGTGAGGTGACTAGCGGGAACAATGAGCAGTTCTTC.

CDR3 loop: CASSLAPGNSPLHF. The CDR3 region has the DNA TGTGCCAGCAGCTTAGCTCCAGGGAATTCACCCCTCCACTTT. The V call is TRBV7-8, the J call TRBJ1-6; D is perhaps TRBD1 (5 bases). From germline, CDR1 is SGHVS and CDR2 FQNEAQ. Trimming removed 0 bases from V and 7 bases from J, with 7 bases in between. This CDR3 contains 14 residues.

This clone was observed once. CDR3 DNA: TGTGCCAGCTCACCACCTGACAATTTTTACAATGAGCAGTTCTTC. Protein sequence: CASSPPDNFYNEQFF. The rearrangement links TRBV18 to TRBJ2-1; no clear D gene. CDR3 length equals 15 residues. V lost 0 bases, J lost 4 bases, and 10 bases lay in between. In germline, CDR1 is KGHSH, CDR2 LQKENI. Combining the CDR3 with reference TRBV18 and TRBJ2-1 gives the whole variable domain NAGVMQNPRHLVRRRGQEARLRCSPMKGHSHVYWYRQLPEEGLKFMVYLQKENIIDESGMPKERFSAEFPKEGPSILRIQQVVRGDSAAYFCASSPPDNFYNEQFFGPGTRLTVL.

The chain joins TRBV6-6 to TRBJ1-2, with 7 bases aligning to TRBD1. The germline V gene encodes CDR1 MNHNY and CDR2 SVGAGI (reference sequence). The CDR3 is 14 residues long. V was clipped by 5 bases and J by 7 bases; unmatched bases: 10. The CDR3 nucleotides read TGTGCCAGCAGTGGACCAACAGGGGAATTTGGCTACACCTTC. Amino acids: CASSGPTGEFGYTF.

The chain carries TRBV9 and TRBJ2-1; D perhaps matches TRBD2 (5 bases). V lost 3 bases and J 9 bases, leaving 10 bases between the germline ends. The CDR3 consists of 12 residues. Germline-derived CDR1 and CDR2 are SGDLS and YYNGEE. This CDR3 reads CASSAGYPEQFF. CDR3 coding DNA: TGTGCCAGCAGCGCGGGGTATCCTGAGCAGTTCTTC. Complete variable domain (other parts from reference TRBV9 and TRBJ2-1): DSGVTQTPKHLITATGQRVTLRCSPRSGDLSVYWYQQSLDQGLQFLIQYYNGEERAKGNILERFSAQQFPDLHSELNLSSLELGDSALYFCASSAGYPEQFFGPGTRLTVL.

The J gene is TRBJ2-2, the V gene TRBV19; 14 bases are shared with TRBD2. The CDR3 contains 19 residues. Germline lookup yields CDR1 LNHDA and CDR2 SQIVND (reference sequence). V was clipped by 7 bases and J by 0 bases; unmatched bases: 10. The CDR3 protein is CASTREGGLAGANTGELFF. The CDR3 region has the DNA TGTGCCAGTACCCGAGAAGGGGGACTAGCGGGAGCGAACACCGGGGAGCTGTTTTTT.